Sequencing of this T cell receptor beta chain was carried out in a study of esophageal squamous cell carcinoma tumors (dated by TCRdb to the early 2020s). With respect to the entire study: Patients were split into immuno relation high and low groups by principal component analysis with K-means clustering of immunohistochemical T-cell and checkpoint marker values. The wider cohort comprised about 55 surgically treated esophageal squamous cell carcinoma patients in Japan, with approximately 21 high and 30 or so low immuno relation cases. The study was designed to assess TCR repertoire diversity and shared TCR repertoires of T cells within the tumor environment of esophageal squamous cell carcinoma. Across the roughly ten cases, approximately 1,800,000 TCRalpha and some 1.3 million TCRbeta total reads were obtained, of which roughly 32,000 and 35,000 were unique. TCR sequencing was performed on around ten patients, consisting of five randomly selected high immuno relation cases and five background-matched low immuno relation cases. General conclusions and limits of the study: About 30% of the 10 cases showed a single dominant TCRalpha VJ recombination with apparently reduced TCRalpha diversity. Only a few cases were included in the TCR repertoire analysis, and no investigation at the CDR3 clonotype level was performed. Because TCRalpha and TCRbeta chains were sequenced separately, chain pairing and the antigens recognized remained unknown. Shared V|J recombination candidates may have been selected by chance because variation in the TCRalphabeta repertoire was large. No difference in total TCR repertoire counts was observed between groups, whereas significant repertoire counts were found to be higher in the high immuno relation group. Just over 26 TRAV|TRAJ and some 24 TRBV|TRBJ combinations, including TRAV13-1|TRAJ22 and TRBV7-9|TRBJ2-7, appeared to be shared among high immuno relation cases.

Turning to this clonotype: Its antigen is unknown. No base qualities exist here, and no much larger clone lies one base off it.

Patients who had received neoadjuvant chemotherapy or for whom clinical information was lacking were excluded from enrollment. All of the TCR-sequenced cases shown were male, and each had a subtotal esophagectomy with 2- or 3-field lymphadenectomy. A Qiagen AllPrep kit was used to extract RNA from bulk tumor tissue sections, and T cells were not sorted. Small sections of surgically resected tumor tissue were stored in RNAlater reagent at -80°C until RNA extraction. Libraries were built with 5' RACE. A PCR using KAPA HiFi with TCRalpha or TCRbeta constant-region primers and a P20EA primer was followed by a nested second PCR with CA2 or CB2. Amplification of TCR genes was performed by unbiased adaptor ligation RT-PCR, in which reverse transcription was carried out with Superscript III and a polyT18-containing BSL-18E primer. Following second-strand synthesis and blunting, the P10EA/P20EA adaptor was ligated to the 5' end of the cDNA, and NotI digestion was then performed. Both the first and second PCRs consisted of approximately 22 cycles of 98 degrees C for 20 s, 65 degrees C for 30 s and 72 degrees C for 1 min. Amplicons were indexed with the Nextera XT Index kit v2 Set A, pooled in equimolar amounts and quantified on a Qubit 2.0 Fluorometer. For sequencing, the Illumina MiSeq platform generated 2x300 bp paired-end reads. Per the authors' processing: Reads were assigned to V and J genes by highest identity to IMGT reference sequences using Repertoire Genesis software ver.1.0. The CDR3 region was defined as running from Cys104 to Phe118 plus Gly119 and was then translated, while a unique sequence read was defined by a distinct combination of V, J and CDR3 amino acids. Shared V|J combinations were chosen if significant in both a Fisher's exact test in edgeR and a Mann Whitney U test. After singletons were removed and 500 repertoire combinations were bootstrapped, the repertoire dissimilarity index was calculated with the R rdi package. TCRdb trimmed the raw reads at Q25, called clones with MiXCR and kept productive beta chains. Rows merge per CDR3 protein into single entries with the most common DNA and genes. TCRdb assigned the V and J calls; the authors' analysis was not used. This sample is represented by around 5,000 distinct CDR3 sequences; approximately 23% of them were singletons. The ten largest clones take up roughly 30% of the sample.

The CDR1 and CDR2 encoded by the germline V gene are SGHDN and FVKESK. Its CDR3 holds 13 amino acids, cysteine through phenylalanine. Only the CDR3 DNA is retained, 39 bases long and in frame from the first base. Trimming removed 8 bases from V and 7 bases from J; the gene matches leave 10 bases unexplained. The chain uses TRBV14 and TRBJ1-1; TRBD1 lines up with 7 middle nucleotides. This receptor was obtained from a man between 45 and 79 years old with esophageal squamous cell carcinoma. The sample comprised tumor tissue. The CDR3 protein is CASQGGGSNEAFF. The sequenced DNA: TGTGCCAGCCAGGGGGGGGGATCGAATGAAGCTTTCTTT.